This T cell receptor beta chain was captured in a study of a mutant IDH1 vaccine in newly diagnosed glioma. Background on the study: Treated patients were around 62% male, approximately 38% female, mean age 40.4 years. Overall study findings and caveats: Researchers report vaccine-induced immune responses in about 94% of patients.

With regard to this clone: As yet, its antigen is unknown.

The CDR3 has 15 amino acids. V dropped 0 bases and J dropped 8 bases, with 15 bases sitting between them. The germline V gene has CDR1 SGDLS and CDR2 YYNGEE. The data were produced by immunoSEQ multiplex PCR, yet TCRdb's version contains in-frame clones alone and is incomplete. The table records some 130,000 clones, over 75% of them present only once. Time point: week 11, during vaccination. Each dose of the vaccine consisted of 300 ug of mutant IDH1 20-mer peptide, with topical imiquimod. The genes are TRBV9 and TRBJ2-1, with D perhaps TRBD2 (5 bases). The sequencing used PBMCs, collected from a glioma patient whose treatment included an IDH1 peptide vaccine. The TCR was taken from a man aged 35-49 years with glioma. CDR3 region: CASSVASLGLDEQFF. For the CDR3, the DNA is TGTGCCAGCAGCGTAGCTAGCTTAGGGCTGGATGAGCAGTTCTTC.